The 26 T cell receptor beta chains below all came from one sample that was sequenced in a study of blood T cell repertoires in COVID-19 (dated by TCRdb to 2020 to 2022). Library creation used the immunoSEQ multiplex PCR assay. What TCRdb holds here is the immuneACCESS table cut down to in-frame rearrangements. Part of the clones is not present; checked against another copy, under half of the missing clones reflect an unresolved V gene, and the others are unexplained. A total of around 330,000 clones appear in this sample, over 80% of them only once. About 8.9% of the sample rests with the top ten. Material for sequencing was PBMCs or T cells enriched from blood (not recorded which). The receptors stem from a woman between 18 and 30 years old who had recovered from COVID-19.

This clone was counted a single time. The gene calls are TRBV9 and TRBJ2-7, with 7 bases that match TRBD1. Germline assignment: CDR1 SGDLS and CDR2 YYNGEE. The CDR3 consists of 17 residues. The junction had 13 bases not matched to a gene; V was cut back by 3 bases and J by 1 base. CDR3 region: CASSAAPGTVGSYEQYF. In DNA form, the CDR3 reads TGTGCCAGCAGCGCTGCCCCCGGGACAGTGGGGTCCTACGAGCAGTACTTC.

The V and J genes are TRBV7-3 and TRBJ2-1; D is unclear. This CDR3 has 15 residues. Germline lookup yields CDR1 SGHTA and CDR2 FQGTGA. Trimming shortened V by 5 bases and J by 3 bases, and 14 bases separated the two germline ends. CDR3 sequence: CASSPGLVRYNEQFF. The CDR3 DNA reads as TGTGCCAGCAGCCCCGGCCTAGTCCGCTACAATGAGCAGTTCTTC. The variable domain in full, completed from reference TRBV7-3 and TRBJ2-1, reads GAGVSQTPSNKVTEKGKYVELRCDPISGHTALYWYRQSLGQGPEFLIYFQGTGAADDSGLPNDRFFAVRPEGSVSTLKIQRTERGDSAVYLCASSPGLVRYNEQFFGPGTRLTVL.

This sequence joins TRBV19 and TRBJ1-2; the match to TRBD1 covers 7 bases. CDR1 and CDR2 (germline): LNHDA, SQIVND (reference sequence). V lost 5 bases to trimming and J lost 4 bases; unmatched junction nucleotides: 7. CDR3 size: 14 residues. In DNA form, the CDR3 reads TGTGCCAGTAGTGCCGACAGGGAGTTCTATGGCTACACCTTC. This sequence encodes CASSADREFYGYTF.

This clone occurred once. The V gene is TRBV3-1 (or the pseudogene TRBV3-2), the J gene TRBJ2-5; D is unresolved. Germline V CDR1 and CDR2: LGHDT, YNNKEL (reference sequence). With 4 bases removed from V and 2 bases from J, the gap between germline ends came to 11 bases. The CDR3 spans 14 residues. Here the CDR3 DNA reads TGTGCCAGCAGCCCGGAGACGGTACAAGAGACCCAGTACTTC. Amino acids: CASSPETVQETQYF.

This clone was picked up a small number of times. The V and J genes are TRBV28 and TRBJ1-4, with 7 positions matching TRBD1. The junction had 5 bases not matched to a gene; V was cut back by 5 bases and J by 2 bases. Germline assignment: CDR1 MDHEN and CDR2 SYDVKM. CDR3 length: 15 residues. The CDR3 DNA reads as TGTGCCAGCAGTAGACAGGGAGGTACTAATGAAAAACTGTTTTTT. It specifies CASSRQGGTNEKLFF.

The V and J genes are TRBV5-1 and TRBJ2-1; 8 nucleotides line up with TRBD1. CDR1 is SGHRS, CDR2 YFSETQ, per germline. The trim removed 6 bases at V and 5 bases at J, leaving 7 bases unmatched. This CDR3 contains 14 residues. CDR3 region: CASTMQGADNEQFF. As DNA, the CDR3 is TGCGCCAGCACCATGCAGGGGGCGGACAATGAGCAGTTCTTC.

The rearrangement uses TRBV7-6 and TRBJ1-4, with 10 bases fitting TRBD1. From germline, CDR1 is SGHVS and CDR2 FNYEAQ. J lost 11 bases, V lost 1 base, and 7 bases had no gene match. This CDR3 region has 15 residues. In DNA form, the CDR3 reads TGTGCCAGCAGCTTAGAGTTAGGGACAGGGGCCAAACTGTTTTTT. Translated, it gives CASSLELGTGAKLFF.

The chain has TRBV30 and TRBJ1-2, with a possible D match to TRBD1 (6 bases). This CDR3 is built from 13 residues. Between the trimmed V and J ends, which lost 3 bases and 4 bases, there was a span of 12 bases. The germline CDR1 and CDR2 sequences are GTSNPN and SVGIG (reference sequence). The CDR3 here is CAWSFGQLYGYTF. For the CDR3, the DNA is TGTGCCTGGAGCTTCGGACAGCTCTATGGCTACACCTTC.

This sequence joins TRBV30 and TRBJ2-1; D gene ambiguous. Germline loops: CDR1 GTSNPN, CDR2 SVGIG (reference sequence). This CDR3 contains 11 residues. V lost 2 bases, J lost 8 bases, and 7 bases lay in between. CDR3 protein: CAWSNRDEQFF. DNA for the CDR3: TGTGCCTGGAGTAACCGGGATGAGCAGTTCTTC.

V usage is TRBV27 and J usage is TRBJ1-2, with D unclear. Between the trimmed V and J ends, which lost 5 bases and 0 bases, there was a span of 7 bases. The germline V gene has CDR1 MNHEY and CDR2 SMNVEV (reference sequence). There are 13 residues in the CDR3. Here the CDR3 reads CASSPLPNYGYTF. In nucleotides, the CDR3 is TGTGCCAGCAGTCCCCTTCCTAACTATGGCTACACCTTC.

This clone was seen a handful of times. This chain links TRBV28 with TRBJ1-3; the D gene is possibly TRBD1 (5 bases). The CDR3 sequence is 14 residues long. Germline V gene sequence: CDR1 MDHEN, CDR2 SYDVKM. The germline V and J ends were trimmed by 4 bases and 5 bases, with 12 bases remaining between them. The CDR3 DNA reads as TGTGCCAGCAGTTGGGTTTCAGGGCGAAACACCATATATTTT. It encodes CASSWVSGRNTIYF.

The chain has TRBV6-5 and TRBJ1-4, with D possibly being TRBD1 (5 bases). CDR3 length: 14 residues. The germline CDR1 and CDR2 sequences are MNHEY and SVGAGI. The V end was cut by 6 bases, the J end by 7 bases, with 15 bases between. The CDR3 loop is CASSPSVGGEKLFF. The CDR3 nucleotides read TGTGCCAGCAGCCCCTCGGTGGGGGGTGAAAAACTGTTTTTT.

This chain connects TRBV3-1 (or the pseudogene TRBV3-2) to TRBJ1-4, with unresolved D. Trimming took off 0 bases at V and 0 bases at J, with 11 bases between the two ends. The CDR3 totals 17 residues. From germline, CDR1 is LGHDT and CDR2 YNNKEL (reference sequence). The CDR3 nucleotides read TGTGCCAGCAGCCAAGATTTGCCGGTTGCAACTAATGAAAAACTGTTTTTT. It codes for CASSQDLPVATNEKLFF.

The chain uses TRBV30 and TRBJ1-6, with a weak D call TRBD1 (5 bases). The CDR3 totals 13 residues. V was trimmed by 5 bases and J by 6 bases, leaving 11 bases between them. Germline CDR1 is GTSNPN and CDR2 is SVGIG (reference sequence). The CDR3 loop reads CAWGGVGNSPLHF. The CDR3 DNA follows: TGTGCCTGGGGGGGAGTCGGTAATTCACCCCTCCACTTT.

The V and J genes are TRBV6-2 or TRBV6-3 and TRBJ2-1, with D tentatively TRBD2 (6 bases). V was cut by 0 bases and J by 9 bases, with 12 bases left in between. The CDR3 extends over 14 amino acids. The germline gives CDR1 MNHEY, CDR2 SVGEGT. This CDR3 is CASSYSTEAGEQFF. CDR3 nucleotide sequence: TGTGCCAGCAGTTACTCAACTGAAGCGGGTGAGCAGTTCTTC.

The chain recombines TRBV28 with TRBJ1-1; 12 bases match TRBD1. Trimming cost V 4 bases and J 1 base; bases outside gene matches: 4. Germline CDR1 MDHEN, CDR2 SYDVKM. The CDR3 runs 16 residues. The CDR3 DNA reads as TGTGCCAGCAGTTACGGGACAGGGGGCTGGAACACTGAAGCTTTCTTT. It encodes CASSYGTGGWNTEAFF.

The chain couples TRBV5-8 to TRBJ2-2; 8 positions agree with TRBD1. The trim removed 4 bases at V and 1 base at J, leaving 9 bases unmatched. CDR1 and CDR2 (germline): SGHTS, YDEGEE. This CDR3 has 17 residues. CDR3 coding DNA: TGTGCCAGCAGCGCATACAACAGGGGGATGAACACCGGGGAGCTGTTTTTT. Translating it yields CASSAYNRGMNTGELFF.

V is TRBV11-1 and J is TRBJ1-3, with D tentatively TRBD1 (5 bases). Germline CDR1 reads SGHAT; CDR2 reads FQDESV (reference sequence). Trimming shortened V by 5 bases and J by 4 bases, and 15 bases separated the two germline ends. This CDR3 region has 15 residues. The CDR3 protein is CASSPQQVGGNTIYF. Written as DNA, the CDR3 is TGTGCCAGCAGCCCGCAACAGGTCGGCGGAAACACCATATATTTT.

The CDR3 DNA follows: TGCGCCAGCAGGTTTAGCGCGGGTTCCACTGAAGCTTTCTTT. It is translated as CASRFSAGSTEAFF. The rearrangement uses TRBV5-1 and TRBJ1-1, with no clear D. V was pared by 5 bases and J by 4 bases, with 15 bases between. This CDR3 comprises 14 residues. Germline lookup yields CDR1 SGHRS and CDR2 YFSETQ.

The J gene is TRBJ2-7, the V gene TRBV7-8; possible D gene TRBD2, 7 bases. With 2 bases removed from V and 0 bases from J, the gap between germline ends came to 14 bases. Germline assignment: CDR1 SGHVS and CDR2 FQNEAQ. The CDR3 totals 16 residues. This CDR3 reads CASSLRGGQTSYEQYF. The CDR3 bases are TGTGCCAGCAGCTTAAGGGGGGGGCAGACCTCCTACGAGCAGTACTTC.

For this clone: This specimen includes other DNA sequences encoding the same CDR3. This rearrangement joins TRBV9 to TRBJ2-7; tentative D call: TRBD2 (5 bases). V lost 0 bases and J 2 bases, leaving 9 bases between the germline ends. Per the germline V gene, CDR1 is SGDLS and CDR2 is YYNGEE. The CDR3 covers 14 residues. The CDR3 DNA sequence: TGTGCCAGCAGCGTAGGAGGAGGTACCTACGAGCAGTACTTC. It encodes CASSVGGGTYEQYF.

The chain has TRBV9 and TRBJ2-1, with TRBD2 matching over 10 bases. Looked up from germline, CDR1 is SGDLS and CDR2 is YYNGEE. The CDR3 loop spans 17 amino acids. V was pared by 3 bases and J by 4 bases, with 10 bases of the junction left unmatched. The CDR3 bases are TGTGCCAGCAGCGGATCCGGTGGGACTAGCGTGTACAATGAGCAGTTCTTC. Encoded protein: CASSGSGGTSVYNEQFF.

V and J are TRBV25-1 and TRBJ1-1, with D tentatively TRBD1 (5 bases). This CDR3 is built from 15 residues. Trimming took 6 bases from V and 2 from J, leaving 16 bases between them. Germline V lookup: CDR1 MGHDK, CDR2 SYGVNS. The DNA of the CDR3 is TGTGCCAGCAGAGAAAACAGGCGGGGAAACACTGAAGCTTTCTTT. Translating gives CASRENRRGNTEAFF.

V usage is TRBV18 and J usage is TRBJ2-1; TRBD1 matches 7 bases. J was trimmed by 5 bases and V by 3 bases; bases with no gene match: 10. The germline V gene encodes CDR1 KGHSH and CDR2 LQKENI. The CDR3 spans 16 residues. The DNA for the CDR3 is TGTGCCAGCTCACCCCTTTGGGGGACAGCGAACAATGAGCAGTTCTTC. Translating gives CASSPLWGTANNEQFF.

The chain uses TRBV27 and TRBJ1-3; maybe TRBD1 (6 bases). The V end was cut by 5 bases, the J end by 0 bases, with 11 bases between. The CDR3 contains 15 residues. CDR1 is MNHEY and CDR2 is SMNVEV in the germline V gene (reference sequence). The CDR3 sequence: CASSPIGGSGNTIYF. In nucleotides, the CDR3 is TGTGCCAGCAGTCCGATAGGGGGCTCTGGAAACACCATATATTTT.

This chain connects TRBV6-5 to TRBJ1-5; D is undetermined. Germline V gene data show CDR1 as MNHEY and CDR2 as SVGAGI. The CDR3 sequence is 13 residues long. The ends were cut back, 7 bases at V and 6 bases at J, with 13 bases in the middle. The CDR3 region has the DNA TGTGCCAGCACCCCCCGGTACGGTCAGCCCCAGCATTTT. Translation gives CASTPRYGQPQHF.